The clone carrying this T cell receptor (beta chain) was observed many times. The antigen is not known. Axillary draining lymph nodes of breast cancer patients supplied the node samples. The trim removed 3 bases at V and 7 bases at J, leaving 3 bases unmatched. Germline V lookup: CDR1 SGHTA, CDR2 FQGNSA. The CDR3 has 14 amino acids. One entry per CDR3 protein results from TCRdb running MiXCR on the multiplex PCR reads. The table lists approximately 150,000 distinct CDR3 sequences, 30% to 35% of them singletons, with 2.3% in the top ten. These data originate in a study of breast tumors, draining lymph nodes, adjacent tissues. Points from the study as a whole: Tumor T cell lymph node origin was a supported hypothesis, not proven. Compared with lymph nodes, tumors were less diverse; compared with nontumor tissue, more. Most tumor T cells seemingly derive from lymph node, then expand in tumor. Luminal-like breast cancer showed significantly greater tumor-nontumor repertoire similarity than basal-like breast cancer did.

The rearrangement links TRBV7-2 to TRBJ2-2; 9 positions agree with TRBD2. The sequencing input was axillary lymph node tissue. The receptor comes from a female donor with breast cancer. Some clones in this sample may be carry-over from other donors' samples. The CDR3 DNA sequence: TGTGCCAGCAGCTTTAGCGGGGGATTCGGGGAGCTGTTTTTT. Its translation is CASSFSGGFGELFF. The full variable domain, its missing parts supplied by reference TRBV7-2 and TRBJ2-2, is GAGVSQSPSNKVTEKGKDVELRCDPISGHTALYWYRQSLGQGLEFLIYFQGNSAPDKSGLPSDRFSAERTGGSVSTLTIQRTQQEDSAVYLCASSFSGGFGELFFGEGSRLTVL.